Below are 15 T cell receptor beta chains sequenced from a single sample in a study of blood T cell repertoires in COVID-19. Only in-frame clones appear in the TCRdb table, and some are missing; sequencing was by immunoSEQ multiplex PCR. The sample lists over 75,000 clones, around four fifths occurring once. Specimen: peripheral blood. The receptor source for this set is a human donor in a cohort sampled during active COVID-19.

Only a few counts were recorded for this clone. The gene calls are TRBV10-3 and TRBJ2-1; D is possibly TRBD1 (6 bases). The CDR3 sequence is 13 residues long. The germline V gene encodes CDR1 ENHRY and CDR2 SYGVKD. The V and J ends lost 4 bases and 7 bases respectively, with 11 bases between them. In DNA, the CDR3 is TGTGCCATCAGTGCGGAAGGGGGTAATGAGCAGTTCTTC. This encodes CAISAEGGNEQFF.

V is TRBV5-1 and J is TRBJ2-3, with TRBD2 matching over 12 bases. The CDR3 length is 18 residues. V was clipped by 4 bases and J by 2 bases; unmatched bases: 11. The V gene's germline CDR1 is SGHRS and CDR2 YFSETQ. The CDR3 nucleotides are TGCGCCAGCAGCATTGGACCTCTAGCGGGAGGGTCCACAGATACGCAGTATTTT. Amino acids: CASSIGPLAGGSTDTQYF. Using reference TRBV5-1 and TRBJ2-3 for the parts outside the CDR3, the full variable domain is KAGVTQTPRYLIKTRGQQVTLSCSPISGHRSVSWYQQTPGQGLQFLFEYFSETQRNKGNFPGRFSGRQFSNSRSEMNVSTLELGDSALYLCASSIGPLAGGSTDTQYFGPGTRLTVL.

The rearrangement links TRBV6-5 to TRBJ2-5; tentative D call: TRBD1 (6 bases). The CDR3 length is 11 residues. Germline V gene lookup returns CDR1 MNHEY and CDR2 SVGAGI. Deletions cut 8 bases from V and 7 bases from J, with 11 bases between. The chain's CDR3 is CASQGKGTQYF. In nucleotides, the CDR3 is TGTGCCAGCCAGGGGAAGGGGACCCAGTACTTC.

The V call is TRBV5-1, the J call TRBJ1-2; 8 bases agree with TRBD1. J was trimmed by 9 bases and V by 0 bases; bases with no gene match: 4. Germline CDR1 reads SGHRS; CDR2 reads YFSETQ. This CDR3 contains 13 residues. In DNA, the CDR3 is TGCGCCAGCAGCTTGGGTGACAGGGGAAGCTACACCTTC. Translating gives CASSLGDRGSYTF.

This chain uses TRBV4-1 with TRBJ2-2; 14 bases line up with TRBD2. This CDR3 is 18 amino acids long. J lost 3 bases, V lost 1 base, and 4 bases had no gene match. Germline V gene data show CDR1 as MGHRA and CDR2 as YSYEKL. CDR3 coding DNA: TGCGCCAGCAGCCAAGCGGGACTAGCGGGAGTTCACACCGGGGAGCTGTTTTTT. This translates into CASSQAGLAGVHTGELFF.

The genes are TRBV7-9 and TRBJ2-1, with 9 bases that match TRBD1. V gave up 5 bases and J gave up 1 base; unmatched junction bases: 6. Germline loops: CDR1 SEHNR, CDR2 FQNEAQ (reference sequence). CDR3 length: 16 residues. The CDR3 nucleotides read TGTGCCAGCAGCCATGGGACAGGGAAATCCTACAATGAGCAGTTCTTC. It yields the protein CASSHGTGKSYNEQFF.

CDR3 loop: CASSSQGRGTGELFF. DNA for the CDR3: TGTGCCAGCAGTTCCCAGGGGAGAGGGACCGGGGAGCTGTTTTTT. The chain joins TRBV28 to TRBJ2-2; TRBD1 might be the D (6 bases). Per germline, CDR1 MDHEN and CDR2 SYDVKM. Trimming shortened V by 4 bases and J by 5 bases, and 14 bases separated the two germline ends. The CDR3 totals 15 residues.

CDR3 coding DNA: TGCGCCAGCAGCTATACTCACCTAGAGGGACAGTTCTTC. Translating it yields CASSYTHLEGQFF. V and J are TRBV5-1 and TRBJ2-1; the D gene is possibly TRBD2 (5 bases). The CDR3 extends over 13 amino acids. V lost 3 bases, J lost 13 bases, and 17 bases lay in between. The germline V gene has CDR1 SGHRS and CDR2 YFSETQ.

This chain connects TRBV6-5 to TRBJ2-2; D might be TRBD1 (6 bases). V lost 6 bases to trimming and J lost 0 bases, with 8 bases between them. This CDR3 spans 14 amino acids. Germline assignment: CDR1 MNHEY and CDR2 SVGAGI. In nucleotides, the CDR3 is TGTGCCAGCAGGGGGACAACGAACACCGGGGAGCTGTTTTTT. Its protein is CASRGTTNTGELFF.

The gene calls are TRBV10-3 and TRBJ1-2, with D perhaps matching TRBD1 (6 bases). V was shortened by 0 bases and J by 2 bases, with 10 bases between the two germline ends. Germline assignment: CDR1 ENHRY and CDR2 SYGVKD. The CDR3 sequence is 15 residues long. The CDR3: CAISESPGGNYGYTF. The CDR3 DNA sequence: TGTGCCATCAGTGAGTCGCCGGGGGGCAACTATGGCTACACCTTC.

The rearrangement joins TRBV3-1 (or the pseudogene TRBV3-2) to TRBJ2-3, with D unresolved. There are 13 residues in the CDR3. Germline CDR1 and CDR2: LGHDT and YNNKEL (reference sequence). Trimming took off 1 base at V and 6 bases at J, with 8 bases between the two ends. The CDR3 nucleotides are TGTGCCAGCAGCCAAGGGGCCGTGGATACGCAGTATTTT. Encoded protein: CASSQGAVDTQYF.

The chain is built from TRBV10-1 and TRBJ2-3; perhaps TRBD2 as D (5 bases). Germline values: CDR1 WNHNN, CDR2 SYGVQD (reference sequence). The CDR3 spans 18 residues. The V and J ends lost 6 bases and 4 bases respectively, with 26 bases between them. CDR3 sequence: CASSEAEANILAPDTQYF. CDR3 nucleotides: TGCGCCAGCAGCGAAGCAGAGGCGAACATCCTAGCCCCAGATACGCAGTATTTT.

This chain links TRBV28 with TRBJ2-7; TRBD1 matches 7 bases. Trimming removed 5 bases from V and 1 base from J; junction bases left unmatched: 8. The CDR3 consists of 15 residues. CDR1 and CDR2 (germline): MDHEN, SYDVKM. This CDR3 reads CASSPRDRRSYEQYF. CDR3 bases: TGTGCCAGCAGTCCTCGGGACAGAAGATCCTACGAGCAGTACTTC.

The genes are TRBV7-9 and TRBJ2-1; D not certain. V gave up 4 bases and J gave up 7 bases, with 11 bases separating them. Germline V gives CDR1 SEHNR, CDR2 FQNEAQ (reference sequence). The CDR3 consists of 13 residues. Here the CDR3 DNA reads TGTGCCAGCAGCTCTGGCCTGGTTAATGAGCAGTTCTTC. This sequence encodes CASSSGLVNEQFF.

The J gene is TRBJ2-5, the V gene TRBV5-8, with 11 bases that match TRBD2. Trimming at V came to 0 bases and at J to 2 bases, leaving 9 bases not matched to a gene. The germline V gene has CDR1 SGHTS and CDR2 YDEGEE. CDR3 length: 18 amino acids. CDR3 in amino acids: CASSLGTSGSPHQETQYF. In DNA, the CDR3 is TGTGCCAGCAGCTTGGGTACTAGCGGGAGCCCACATCAAGAGACCCAGTACTTC.